This passage covers 10 T cell receptor beta chains from one sample sequenced in a study of shared clonotypes between healthy human individuals. Positive CCR7 selection of CD45RO-negative cells yielded the naive CD8 cells, and terminally differentiated effector memory CD45RA+ cells were excluded. Sequencing used immunoSEQ multiplex PCR; TCRdb keeps in-frame clones, though not all of them. The sample lists 1.5 million to 2.5 million clones; about 95% were seen once. Sample: naive CD8+ T cells sorted from blood. All receptors derive from a man younger than 35 in good health.

The J gene is TRBJ2-5, the V gene TRBV7-9; tentatively, D is TRBD2 (5 bases). From germline, CDR1 is SEHNR and CDR2 FQNEAQ (reference sequence). V lost 5 bases, J lost 2 bases, and 15 bases lay in between. The CDR3 extends over 15 amino acids. The CDR3 loop reads CASSQGGLGQETQYF. Here the CDR3 DNA reads TGTGCCAGCAGCCAAGGTGGACTGGGGCAAGAGACCCAGTACTTC.

The chain joins TRBV5-3 to TRBJ1-6; D possibly corresponds to TRBD1 (6 bases). TRBV5-3 is marked as an open reading frame, function uncertain. The CDR3 runs 15 residues. V lost 5 bases, J lost 7 bases, and 16 bases lay in between. The CDR3 DNA reads as TGTGCCAGAAGACCTTCGGGACACCCAAATTCACCCCTCCACTTT. Translation gives CARRPSGHPNSPLHF.

This chain links TRBV4-3 with TRBJ1-1; possibly TRBD1 for D (5 bases). V lost 5 bases, J lost 1 base, and 8 bases lay in between. Germline V gene lookup returns CDR1 LGHNA and CDR2 YSLEER. The CDR3 runs 13 residues. For the CDR3, the DNA is TGCGCCAGCAGCTGGCAGGGGAACACTGAAGCTTTCTTT. It translates to CASSWQGNTEAFF.

This chain links TRBV28 with TRBJ2-7; 8 bases are shared with TRBD2. V shed 6 bases and J 0 bases; nucleotides not matched to a gene: 7. CDR3 length: 15 residues. Per germline, CDR1 MDHEN and CDR2 SYDVKM. The CDR3 nucleotides read TGTGCCAGCAGGCCTCGGGCGGGGGGCTCCTACGAGCAGTACTTC. This translates into CASRPRAGGSYEQYF.

The rearrangement joins TRBV7-8 to TRBJ2-1, with TRBD2 matching over 13 bases. The CDR3 totals 19 residues. V shed 3 bases, J shed 1 base, and the junction held 9 bases outside the gene matches. Germline V gene data show CDR1 as SGHVS and CDR2 as FQNEAQ. The CDR3 DNA reads TGTGCCAGCAGCTTTTCACTAGCGGGAGGGCCTGAATCCTACAATGAGCAGTTCTTC. Protein: CASSFSLAGGPESYNEQFF.

The chain links TRBV13 to TRBJ2-3, with 7 nucleotides matching TRBD2. CDR1 is PRHDT and CDR2 is FYEKMQ in the germline V gene (reference sequence). This CDR3 spans 14 amino acids. Losses at the gene ends were 2 bases for V and 4 bases for J; bases not matched to a gene: 3. The CDR3 sequence: CASSLSGTPDTQYF. CDR3 bases: TGTGCCAGCAGCTTAAGCGGGACCCCAGATACGCAGTATTTT.

This chain joins TRBV19 and TRBJ2-1; maybe TRBD2 (5 bases). Trimming removed 3 bases from V and 0 bases from J, with 12 bases in between. The CDR3 is 16 amino acids. CDR1 and CDR2 (germline): LNHDA, SQIVND (reference sequence). CDR3 loop: CASSIWVGDSYNEQFF. The DNA for the CDR3 is TGTGCCAGTAGTATTTGGGTCGGGGACTCCTACAATGAGCAGTTCTTC.

This rearrangement joins TRBV11-2 to TRBJ1-1; 7 bases line up with TRBD1. The CDR3 length is 15 residues. CDR1 SGHAT and CDR2 FQNNGV come from the germline V gene. V lost 1 base to trimming and J lost 1 base; unmatched junction nucleotides: 3. The CDR3 spells CASSLGRTGNTEAFF. The CDR3 DNA sequence: TGTGCCAGCAGCTTAGGTAGGACAGGGAACACTGAAGCTTTCTTT.

The V call is TRBV10-3, the J call TRBJ2-2; TRBD2 matches 12 bases. The ends lost 7 bases at V and 0 bases at J; junction bases unmatched: 15. The CDR3 has 20 residues. Germline assignment: CDR1 ENHRY and CDR2 SYGVKD. As DNA, the CDR3 is TGTGCCATCAAGATAGACTCTAGCGGGAGGGCTGTAGCGAACACCGGGGAGCTGTTTTTT. It translates to CAIKIDSSGRAVANTGELFF.

This chain connects TRBV11-2 to TRBJ2-5; 14 bases map to TRBD2. The CDR3 runs to 15 residues. V gave up 3 bases and J gave up 5 bases; unmatched junction bases: 2. Germline V gene data show CDR1 as SGHAT and CDR2 as FQNNGV. The CDR3 sequence: CASSLGTSGSETQYF. For the CDR3, the DNA is TGTGCCAGCAGCTTGGGGACTAGCGGGAGTGAGACCCAGTACTTC.